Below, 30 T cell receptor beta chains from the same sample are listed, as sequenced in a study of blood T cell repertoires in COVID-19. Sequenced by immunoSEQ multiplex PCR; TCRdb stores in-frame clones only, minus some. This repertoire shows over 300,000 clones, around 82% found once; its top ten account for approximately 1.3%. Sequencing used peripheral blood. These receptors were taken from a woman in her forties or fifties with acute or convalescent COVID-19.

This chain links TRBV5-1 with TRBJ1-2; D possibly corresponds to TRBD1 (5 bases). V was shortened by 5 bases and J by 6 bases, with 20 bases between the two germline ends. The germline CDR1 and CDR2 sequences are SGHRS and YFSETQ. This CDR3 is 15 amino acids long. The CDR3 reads CASSPSGGYGDGYTF. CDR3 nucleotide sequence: TGCGCCAGCAGTCCTAGCGGGGGTTATGGGGATGGCTACACCTTC. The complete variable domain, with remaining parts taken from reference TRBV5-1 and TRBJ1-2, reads KAGVTQTPRYLIKTRGQQVTLSCSPISGHRSVSWYQQTPGQGLQFLFEYFSETQRNKGNFPGRFSGRQFSNSRSEMNVSTLELGDSALYLCASSPSGGYGDGYTFGSGTRLTVV.

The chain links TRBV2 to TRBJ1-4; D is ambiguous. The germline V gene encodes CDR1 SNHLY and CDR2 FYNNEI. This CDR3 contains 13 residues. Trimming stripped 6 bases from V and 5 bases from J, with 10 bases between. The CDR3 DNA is TGTGCCAGCAGCCGGGGAGGGAATGAAAAACTGTTTTTT. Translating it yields CASSRGGNEKLFF.

The CDR3 DNA is TGTGCCAGCAGCCCTCGAGGGCGGGAGTCTCAAGATACGCAGTATTTT. Residues: CASSPRGRESQDTQYF. This chain links TRBV11-2 with TRBJ2-3; 7 bases agree with TRBD2. Losses at the gene ends were 5 bases for V and 5 bases for J; bases not matched to a gene: 13. Germline V gives CDR1 SGHAT, CDR2 FQNNGV. This CDR3 contains 16 residues.

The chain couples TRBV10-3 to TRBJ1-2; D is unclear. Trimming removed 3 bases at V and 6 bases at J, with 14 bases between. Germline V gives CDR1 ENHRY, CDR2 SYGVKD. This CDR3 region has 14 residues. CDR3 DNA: TGTGCCATCAGTGACCCTCGGGGAGTACATGGCTACACCTTC. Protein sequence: CAISDPRGVHGYTF.

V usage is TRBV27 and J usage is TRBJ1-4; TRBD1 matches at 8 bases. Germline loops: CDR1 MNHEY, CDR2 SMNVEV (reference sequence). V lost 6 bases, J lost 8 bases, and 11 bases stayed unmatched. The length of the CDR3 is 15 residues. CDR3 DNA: TGTGCCAGCAGGACCACTGCGACAGGGGCCGAAAAACTGTTTTTT. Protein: CASRTTATGAEKLFF. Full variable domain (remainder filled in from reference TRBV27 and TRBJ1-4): EAQVTQNPRYLITVTGKKLTVTCSQNMNHEYMSWYRQDPGLGLRQIYYSMNVEVTDKGDVPEGYKVSRKEKRNFPLILESPSPNQTSLYFCASRTTATGAEKLFFGSGTQLSVL.

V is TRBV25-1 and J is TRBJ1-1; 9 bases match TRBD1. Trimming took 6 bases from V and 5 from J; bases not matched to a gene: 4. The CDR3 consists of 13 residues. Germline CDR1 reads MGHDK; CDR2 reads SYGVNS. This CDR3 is CASSAGQGTEAFF. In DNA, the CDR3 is TGTGCCAGCAGCGCGGGACAGGGAACTGAAGCTTTCTTT.

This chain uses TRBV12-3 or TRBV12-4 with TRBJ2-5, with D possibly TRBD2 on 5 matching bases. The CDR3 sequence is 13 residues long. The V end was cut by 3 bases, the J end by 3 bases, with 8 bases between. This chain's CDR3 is CASSFAREETQYF. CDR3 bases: TGTGCCAGCAGTTTCGCGCGGGAAGAGACCCAGTACTTC.

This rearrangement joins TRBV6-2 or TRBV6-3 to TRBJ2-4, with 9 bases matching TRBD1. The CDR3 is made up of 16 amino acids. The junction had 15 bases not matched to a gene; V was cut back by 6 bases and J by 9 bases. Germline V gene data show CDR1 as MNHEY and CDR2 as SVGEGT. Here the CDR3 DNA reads TGTGCCAGCAGCCCTTACGGACAGGGGATACGGGGCATTCAGTACTTC. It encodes CASSPYGQGIRGIQYF.

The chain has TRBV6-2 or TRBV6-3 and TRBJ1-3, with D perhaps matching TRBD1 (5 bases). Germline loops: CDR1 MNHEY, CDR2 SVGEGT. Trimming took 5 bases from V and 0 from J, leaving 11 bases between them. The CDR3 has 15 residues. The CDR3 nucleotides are TGTGCCAGCAGTCGAACAGGTGACTCTGGAAACACCATATATTTT. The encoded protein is CASSRTGDSGNTIYF.

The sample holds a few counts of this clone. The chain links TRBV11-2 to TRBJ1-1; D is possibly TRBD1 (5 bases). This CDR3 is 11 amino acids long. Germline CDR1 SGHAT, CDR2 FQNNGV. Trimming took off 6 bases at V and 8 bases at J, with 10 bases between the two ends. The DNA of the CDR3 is TGTGCCAGCAGATACTCAGGGGAAGCTTTCTTT. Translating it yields CASRYSGEAFF.

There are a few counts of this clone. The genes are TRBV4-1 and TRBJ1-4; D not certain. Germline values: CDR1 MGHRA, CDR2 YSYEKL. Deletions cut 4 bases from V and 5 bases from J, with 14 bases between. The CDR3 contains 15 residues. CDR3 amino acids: CASSRETQANEKLFF. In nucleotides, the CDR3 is TGCGCCAGCAGCCGGGAGACCCAGGCAAATGAAAAACTGTTTTTT.

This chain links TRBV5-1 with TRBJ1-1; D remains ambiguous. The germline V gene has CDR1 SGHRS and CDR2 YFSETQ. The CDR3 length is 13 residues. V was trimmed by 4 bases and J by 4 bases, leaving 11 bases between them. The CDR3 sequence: CASSANRGTEAFF. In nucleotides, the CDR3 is TGCGCCAGCAGCGCAAACCGGGGCACTGAAGCTTTCTTT.

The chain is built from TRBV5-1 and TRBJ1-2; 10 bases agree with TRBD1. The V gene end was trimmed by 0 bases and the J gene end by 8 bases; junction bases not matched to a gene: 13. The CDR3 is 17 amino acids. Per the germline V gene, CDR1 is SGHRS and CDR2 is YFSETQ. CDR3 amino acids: CASSLGTGGLSGYGYTF. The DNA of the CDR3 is TGCGCCAGCAGCTTGGGGACAGGGGGTCTCTCGGGGTACGGCTACACCTTC. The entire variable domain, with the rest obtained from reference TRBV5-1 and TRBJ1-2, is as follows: KAGVTQTPRYLIKTRGQQVTLSCSPISGHRSVSWYQQTPGQGLQFLFEYFSETQRNKGNFPGRFSGRQFSNSRSEMNVSTLELGDSALYLCASSLGTGGLSGYGYTFGSGTRLTVV.

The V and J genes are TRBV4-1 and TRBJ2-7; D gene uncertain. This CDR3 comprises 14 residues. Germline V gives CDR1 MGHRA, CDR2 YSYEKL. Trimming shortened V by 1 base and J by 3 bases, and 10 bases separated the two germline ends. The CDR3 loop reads CASSQGQVGYEQYF. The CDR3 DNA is TGCGCCAGCAGCCAAGGGCAGGTTGGCTACGAGCAGTACTTC.

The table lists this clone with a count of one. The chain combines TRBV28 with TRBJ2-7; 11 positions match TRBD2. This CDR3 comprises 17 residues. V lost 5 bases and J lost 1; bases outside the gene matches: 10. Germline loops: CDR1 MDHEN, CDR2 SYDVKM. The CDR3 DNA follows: TGTGCCAGCAGTACTACGGGACTAGCGGCTGGATCCTACGAGCAGTACTTC. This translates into CASSTTGLAAGSYEQYF.

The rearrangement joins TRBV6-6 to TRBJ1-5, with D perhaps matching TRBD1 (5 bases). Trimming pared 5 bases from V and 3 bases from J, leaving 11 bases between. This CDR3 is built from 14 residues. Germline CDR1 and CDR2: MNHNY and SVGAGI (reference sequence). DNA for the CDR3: TGTGCCAGCAGTACCGACAGCTACAATCAGCCCCAGCATTTT. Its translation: CASSTDSYNQPQHF.

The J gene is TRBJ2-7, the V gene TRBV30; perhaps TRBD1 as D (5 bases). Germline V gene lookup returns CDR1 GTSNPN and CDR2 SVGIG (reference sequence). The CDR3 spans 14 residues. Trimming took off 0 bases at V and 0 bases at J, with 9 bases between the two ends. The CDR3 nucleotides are TGTGCCTGGAGTGTAATGGGGCCCTCCTACGAGCAGTACTTC. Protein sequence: CAWSVMGPSYEQYF.

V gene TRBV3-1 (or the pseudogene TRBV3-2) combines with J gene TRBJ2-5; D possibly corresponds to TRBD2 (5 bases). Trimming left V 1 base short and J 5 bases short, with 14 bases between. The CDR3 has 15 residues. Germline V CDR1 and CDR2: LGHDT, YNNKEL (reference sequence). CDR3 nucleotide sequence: TGTGCCAGCAGCCAAGCCCGGCAGGCGGGCGAGACCCAGTACTTC. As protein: CASSQARQAGETQYF.

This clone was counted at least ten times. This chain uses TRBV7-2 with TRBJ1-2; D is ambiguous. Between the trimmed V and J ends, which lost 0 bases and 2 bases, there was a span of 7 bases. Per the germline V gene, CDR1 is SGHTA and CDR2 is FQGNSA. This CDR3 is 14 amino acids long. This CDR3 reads CASSLARFNYGYTF. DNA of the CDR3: TGTGCCAGCAGCTTAGCGCGGTTCAACTATGGCTACACCTTC.

CDR3 DNA: TGTGCCAGCAGCCTAAAGGGGACCGGGGAGCTGTTTTTT. Protein: CASSLKGTGELFF. V usage is TRBV3-1 (or the pseudogene TRBV3-2) and J usage is TRBJ2-2; a possible D gene is TRBD1 (5 bases). CDR3 length: 13 residues. Looked up from germline, CDR1 is LGHDT and CDR2 is YNNKEL (reference sequence). Deletions cut 4 bases from V and 5 bases from J, with 8 bases between.

This CDR3 is CASSQQGGYNEQFF. CDR3 coding DNA: TGTGCCAGCTCGCAACAGGGGGGGTACAATGAGCAGTTCTTC. The chain uses TRBV18 and TRBJ2-1, with a weak D call TRBD1 (8 bases). The V and J ends lost 6 bases and 4 bases respectively, with 13 bases between them. Germline V gene lookup returns CDR1 KGHSH and CDR2 LQKENI. This CDR3 spans 14 amino acids.

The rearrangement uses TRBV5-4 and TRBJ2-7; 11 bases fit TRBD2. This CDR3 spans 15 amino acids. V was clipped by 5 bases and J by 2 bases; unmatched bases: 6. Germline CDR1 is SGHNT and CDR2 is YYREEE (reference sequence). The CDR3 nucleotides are TGTGCCAGCAGAAAACTAGCGGGGGAACCCTACGAGCAGTACGTC. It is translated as CASRKLAGEPYEQYV.

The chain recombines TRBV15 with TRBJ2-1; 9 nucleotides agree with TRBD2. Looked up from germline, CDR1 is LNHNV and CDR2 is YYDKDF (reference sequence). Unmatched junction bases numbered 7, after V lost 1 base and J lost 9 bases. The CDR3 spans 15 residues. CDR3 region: CATSRGGPTSGEQFF. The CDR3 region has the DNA TGTGCCACCAGCAGAGGGGGGCCGACTAGCGGTGAGCAGTTCTTC.

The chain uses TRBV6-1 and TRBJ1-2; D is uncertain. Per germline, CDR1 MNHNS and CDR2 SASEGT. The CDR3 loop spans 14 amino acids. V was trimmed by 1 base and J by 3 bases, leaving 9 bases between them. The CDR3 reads CASSEGRVDYGYTF. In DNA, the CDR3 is TGTGCCAGCAGTGAAGGCCGGGTGGACTATGGCTACACCTTC.

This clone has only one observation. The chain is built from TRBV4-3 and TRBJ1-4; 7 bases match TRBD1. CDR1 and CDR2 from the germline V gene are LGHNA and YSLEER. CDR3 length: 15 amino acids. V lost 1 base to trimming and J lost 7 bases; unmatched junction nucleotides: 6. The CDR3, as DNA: TGCGCCAGCAGCCAAGCGGGGGCAGGGGGTGAAAAACTGTTTTTT. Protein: CASSQAGAGGEKLFF.

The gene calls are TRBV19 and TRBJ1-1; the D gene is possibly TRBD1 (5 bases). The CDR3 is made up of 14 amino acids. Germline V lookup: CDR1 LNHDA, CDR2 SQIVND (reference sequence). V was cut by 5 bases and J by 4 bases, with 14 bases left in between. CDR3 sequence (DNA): TGTGCCAGTAGTTCGACTTGGGGGGGCACTGAAGCTTTCTTT. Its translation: CASSSTWGGTEAFF. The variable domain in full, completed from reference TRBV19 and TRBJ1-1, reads DGGITQSPKYLFRKEGQNVTLSCEQNLNHDAMYWYRQDPGQGLRLIYYSQIVNDFQKGDIAEGYSVSREKKESFPLTVTSAQKNPTAFYLCASSSTWGGTEAFFGQGTRLTVV.

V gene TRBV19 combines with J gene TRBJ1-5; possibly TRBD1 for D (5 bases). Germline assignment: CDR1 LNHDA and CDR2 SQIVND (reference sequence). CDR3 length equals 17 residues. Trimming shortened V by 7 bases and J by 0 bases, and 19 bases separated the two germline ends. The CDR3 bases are TGTGCCAGTAAGTCCGCTTTCCGGGGGTATAGCAATCAGCCCCAGCATTTT. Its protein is CASKSAFRGYSNQPQHF.

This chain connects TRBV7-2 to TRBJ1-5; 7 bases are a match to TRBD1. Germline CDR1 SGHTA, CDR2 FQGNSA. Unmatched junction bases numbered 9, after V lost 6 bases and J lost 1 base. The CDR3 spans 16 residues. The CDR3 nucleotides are TGTGCCAGCAGTTCCAACAGGGGCGGGAGCAATCAGCCCCAGCATTTT. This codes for CASSSNRGGSNQPQHF.

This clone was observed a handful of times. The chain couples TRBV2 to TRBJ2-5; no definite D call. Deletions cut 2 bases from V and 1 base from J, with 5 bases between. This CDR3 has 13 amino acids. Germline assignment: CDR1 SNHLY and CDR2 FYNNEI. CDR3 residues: CASSESVQETQYF. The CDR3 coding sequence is TGTGCCAGCAGTGAATCGGTCCAAGAGACCCAGTACTTC.

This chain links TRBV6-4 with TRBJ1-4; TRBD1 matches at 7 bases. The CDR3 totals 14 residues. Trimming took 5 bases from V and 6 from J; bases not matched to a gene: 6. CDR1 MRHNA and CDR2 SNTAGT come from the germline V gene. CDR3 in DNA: TGTGCCAGCAGTCAACAGGGGAATGATGAAAAACTGTTTTTT. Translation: CASSQQGNDEKLFF.